The 28 T cell receptor beta chains listed next were all sequenced from one sample in a study of cytomegalovirus exposure and HLA in healthy donors. It was with 60 Vbeta and 13 Jbeta primers that the PCR ran. Here immunoSEQ multiplex PCR was the method, and the copy in TCRdb shows in-frame clones only, minus some. The repertoire holds under 150,000 clones, with over 80% as singletons. The sequenced material came from PBMCs. Receptor source: a male donor in good health and CMV-seronegative.

The chain is built from TRBV6-1 and TRBJ1-1, with a tentative D call TRBD1 (5 bases). V dropped 4 bases and J dropped 0 bases, with 12 bases sitting between them. Germline lookup yields CDR1 MNHNS and CDR2 SASEGT. There are 15 residues in the CDR3. The DNA for the CDR3 is TGTGCCAGCAGTGCGGGGGACCGTATGAACACTGAAGCTTTCTTT. Protein product: CASSAGDRMNTEAFF.

The chain recombines TRBV30 with TRBJ2-1; 10 nucleotides match TRBD2. CDR1 GTSNPN and CDR2 SVGIG come from the germline V gene (reference sequence). This CDR3 is built from 14 residues. With V trimmed by 8 bases and J by 6 bases, 10 bases remained unmatched. CDR3 in amino acids: CAARGVAGGNEQFF. In DNA, the CDR3 is TGTGCCGCCCGGGGGGTAGCGGGAGGCAATGAGCAGTTCTTC.

V is TRBV19 and J is TRBJ1-5; 9 positions match TRBD1. The CDR3 extends over 14 amino acids. V lost 5 bases and J lost 6; bases outside the gene matches: 5. CDR1 and CDR2 (germline): LNHDA, SQIVND (reference sequence). Written as DNA, the CDR3 is TGTGCCAGTAGTCCCACAGGGGGCACTCAGCCCCAGCATTTT. Translation: CASSPTGGTQPQHF.

This chain connects TRBV19 to TRBJ2-1; tentative D call: TRBD2 (6 bases). Per germline, CDR1 LNHDA and CDR2 SQIVND (reference sequence). The CDR3 extends over 16 amino acids. Between the trimmed V and J ends, which lost 0 bases and 2 bases, there was a span of 11 bases. The DNA of the CDR3 is TGTGCCAGTAGTATAGATCGCGGGGATCCCTACAATGAGCAGTTCTTC. This sequence encodes CASSIDRGDPYNEQFF.

The CDR3 DNA reads as TGTGCCAGCAGTTTACTCGACAGGATGAACTATGGCTACACCTTC. Its protein is CASSLLDRMNYGYTF. V usage is TRBV28 and J usage is TRBJ1-2, with D perhaps TRBD1 (6 bases). Germline CDR1 and CDR2: MDHEN and SYDVKM. The CDR3 loop spans 15 amino acids. Trimming removed 2 bases from V and 2 bases from J, with 12 bases in between.

The table lists this clone with a count of one. The same CDR3 can be traced to other DNA sequences in this sample. The J gene is TRBJ2-3, the V gene TRBV5-4; 7 nucleotides line up with TRBD2. V lost 0 bases and J lost 1; bases outside the gene matches: 2. Per germline, CDR1 SGHNT and CDR2 YYREEE (reference sequence). The CDR3 has 15 amino acids. For the CDR3, the DNA is TGTGCCAGCAGCTTGGTTGCGGGAGGCACAGATACGCAGTATTTT. Translation gives CASSLVAGGTDTQYF.

This rearrangement joins TRBV7-9 to TRBJ2-1; D not resolved. Between the trimmed V and J ends, which lost 4 bases and 8 bases, there was a span of 12 bases. Germline-derived CDR1 and CDR2 are SEHNR and FQNEAQ (reference sequence). There are 13 residues in the CDR3. CDR3 loop: CASSSYLEDEQFF. The CDR3 nucleotides read TGTGCCAGCAGCTCCTACCTAGAGGATGAGCAGTTCTTC.

This clone was found once. The chain uses TRBV4-1 and TRBJ2-2, with 12 bases identical to TRBD2. The CDR3 runs 17 residues. Losses at the gene ends were 4 bases for V and 7 bases for J; bases not matched to a gene: 10. Germline CDR1 and CDR2: MGHRA and YSYEKL. CDR3 DNA sequence: TGCGCCAGCAGCCCAATGATGACTAGCGGGAGAAACGGGGAGCTGTTTTTT. Residues: CASSPMMTSGRNGELFF.

The rearrangement uses TRBV7-2 and TRBJ2-1; 10 positions agree with TRBD2. Germline V CDR1 and CDR2: SGHTA, FQGNSA. The CDR3 covers 17 residues. V dropped 2 bases and J dropped 7; count of bases not matched to a gene: 11. CDR3 nucleotides: TGTGCCAGCAGCTTATTAGGAGCGGGAGGGCGCGGAAATGAGCAGTTCTTC. It encodes CASSLLGAGGRGNEQFF.

The chain recombines TRBV6-6 with TRBJ1-5, with 7 bases fitting TRBD1. This CDR3 contains 14 residues. The germline V gene encodes CDR1 MNHNY and CDR2 SVGAGI (reference sequence). Germline trimming cut 1 base from V and 7 bases from J; bases unmatched to any gene: 4. The CDR3 loop is CASSYLGGGQPQHF. DNA of the CDR3: TGTGCCAGCAGTTACTTAGGGGGCGGCCAGCCCCAGCATTTT.

The rearrangement links TRBV6-5 to TRBJ1-2, with no clear D. Deletions cut 5 bases from V and 4 bases from J, with 11 bases between. In germline, CDR1 is MNHEY, CDR2 SVGAGI. This CDR3 is built from 13 residues. CDR3: CASSPPGTYGYTF. CDR3 nucleotide sequence: TGTGCCAGCAGTCCCCCAGGTACCTATGGCTACACCTTC.

The chain is built from TRBV19 and TRBJ1-2; 7 nucleotides match TRBD1. The CDR3 is 14 residues long. Germline V gene data show CDR1 as LNHDA and CDR2 as SQIVND (reference sequence). Germline trimming cut 5 bases from V and 4 bases from J; bases unmatched to any gene: 7. CDR3 sequence: CASSSGTDFYGYTF. CDR3 DNA sequence: TGTGCCAGTAGTTCCGGGACAGATTTCTATGGCTACACCTTC.

The gene calls are TRBV19 and TRBJ2-2; 12 bases line up with TRBD1. Germline trimming cut 9 bases from V and 2 bases from J; bases unmatched to any gene: 7. The CDR3 length is 16 residues. The germline V gene has CDR1 LNHDA and CDR2 SQIVND (reference sequence). This chain's CDR3 is CASTGTGGFNTGELFF. In DNA form, the CDR3 reads TGTGCCAGCACCGGGACAGGGGGCTTTAACACCGGGGAGCTGTTTTTT. The entire variable domain, with the rest obtained from reference TRBV19 and TRBJ2-2, is as follows: DGGITQSPKYLFRKEGQNVTLSCEQNLNHDAMYWYRQDPGQGLRLIYYSQIVNDFQKGDIAEGYSVSREKKESFPLTVTSAQKNPTAFYLCASTGTGGFNTGELFFGEGSRLTVL.

CDR3 nucleotides: TGTGCCAGCTCACCGTCGAAACATTTTGTGGAGACCCAGTACTTC. Its translation: CASSPSKHFVETQYF. This chain links TRBV18 with TRBJ2-5; no clear D gene. The CDR3 sequence is 15 residues long. V was clipped by 3 bases and J by 5 bases, with 16 bases between them. The germline gives CDR1 KGHSH, CDR2 LQKENI.

This sequence joins TRBV15 and TRBJ2-7, with 10 bases identical to TRBD1. The V and J ends lost 3 bases and 4 bases, in that order; junction bases with no gene match: 3. This CDR3 spans 14 amino acids. Germline-derived CDR1 and CDR2 are LNHNV and YYDKDF (reference sequence). The CDR3 DNA reads TGTGCCACCAGCAGCCGGGACAGGGGATACGAGCAGTACTTC. Its protein is CATSSRDRGYEQYF.

J is TRBJ1-1 and V is TRBV6-5; D unclear. Germline V lookup: CDR1 MNHEY, CDR2 SVGAGI. This CDR3 region has 14 residues. V was trimmed by 4 bases and J by 0 bases, leaving 9 bases between them. The CDR3 nucleotides are TGTGCCAGCAGTTTCCCGGGATTGAACACTGAAGCTTTCTTT. Translating it yields CASSFPGLNTEAFF.

The table lists this clone with a count of one. Other DNA sequences in the sample encode the same CDR3. The gene calls are TRBV29-1 and TRBJ1-2, with D possibly matching TRBD1 (6 bases). Germline V CDR1 and CDR2: SQVTM, ANQGSEA. The CDR3 runs to 11 residues. Trimming removed 5 bases at V and 4 bases at J, with 8 bases between. The CDR3 reads CSVQGSYGYTF. The CDR3 DNA sequence: TGCAGCGTTCAGGGGAGCTATGGCTACACCTTC.

Only a few counts were recorded for this clone. This chain uses TRBV6-5 with TRBJ2-6; D is uncertain. This CDR3 is 15 amino acids long. Germline-derived CDR1 and CDR2 are MNHEY and SVGAGI. Trimming cost V 7 bases and J 0 bases, with 10 bases left between them. The CDR3 region has the DNA TGTGCCAGCAACCCGACAATCTCTGGGGCCAACGTCCTGACTTTC. It yields the protein CASNPTISGANVLTF.

The V call is TRBV5-1, the J call TRBJ2-2; D is perhaps TRBD1 (5 bases). Germline-derived CDR1 and CDR2 are SGHRS and YFSETQ. The V end lost 1 base, the J end lost 4 bases, and 14 bases lay between the germline ends. This CDR3 is built from 16 residues. CDR3 DNA: TGCGCCAGCAGCTTGAGACAGCTATTCGGCACCGGGGAGCTGTTTTTT. Translation gives CASSLRQLFGTGELFF.

This clone is a singleton in its sample. This chain uses TRBV6-5 with TRBJ1-2; tentatively, D is TRBD1 (5 bases). The CDR3 is made up of 15 amino acids. Germline CDR1 and CDR2: MNHEY and SVGAGI. Trimming took off 3 bases at V and 5 bases at J, with 16 bases between the two ends. DNA of the CDR3: TGTGCCAGCAGTTATTCGGGGGATCCATATTATGGCTACACCTTC. This codes for CASSYSGDPYYGYTF.

This chain links TRBV18 with TRBJ2-6; D gene unclear. This CDR3 is built from 13 residues. Trimming took off 8 bases at V and 4 bases at J, with 9 bases between the two ends. Germline CDR1 is KGHSH and CDR2 is LQKENI. In DNA, the CDR3 is TGTGCCAGCCATTACTCCGGGGCCAACGTCCTGACTTTC. This sequence encodes CASHYSGANVLTF.

The chain links TRBV4-1 to TRBJ2-5, with no clear D. Trimming removed 4 bases from V and 3 bases from J, with 12 bases in between. From germline, CDR1 is MGHRA and CDR2 YSYEKL. The CDR3 covers 14 residues. DNA for the CDR3: TGCGCCAGCAGCCGCATTGCCCCAGAAGAGACCCAGTACTTC. This encodes CASSRIAPEETQYF.

This clone was picked up a small number of times. The chain is built from TRBV6-5 and TRBJ2-6; unclear D gene. This CDR3 contains 15 residues. Germline values: CDR1 MNHEY, CDR2 SVGAGI. V lost 1 base and J lost 2, with 6 bases in between. CDR3 amino acids: CASSYYQAGANVLTF. The DNA of the CDR3 is TGTGCCAGCAGTTACTATCAGGCTGGGGCCAACGTCCTGACTTTC.

Here the CDR3 DNA reads TGTGCCAGTAGTATAGACGCCCCAGGGGGCAATCAGCCCCAGCATTTT. This sequence encodes CASSIDAPGGNQPQHF. This chain links TRBV19 with TRBJ1-5; weak D call: TRBD1 (6 bases). CDR1 LNHDA and CDR2 SQIVND come from the germline V gene (reference sequence). The CDR3 is 16 amino acids. V shed 0 bases and J shed 2 bases, with 11 bases lying between them.

This chain uses TRBV9 with TRBJ2-5, with TRBD2 as a possible D gene (6 bases). V was clipped by 1 base and J by 5 bases, with 9 bases between them. Germline V CDR1 and CDR2: SGDLS, YYNGEE. The CDR3 loop spans 13 amino acids. The DNA of the CDR3 is TGTGCCAGCAGCGTAAGGGAGGAGGAGACCCAGTACTTC. It yields the protein CASSVREEETQYF.

The CDR3 DNA is TGTGCCATCGGTAGGGCGGCAGGGGAGAACACTGAAGCTTTCTTT. This encodes CAIGRAAGENTEAFF. The chain couples TRBV10-3 to TRBJ1-1; weak D call: TRBD1 (6 bases). Deletions cut 8 bases from V and 1 base from J, with 17 bases between. The CDR3 sequence is 15 residues long. The germline V gene encodes CDR1 ENHRY and CDR2 SYGVKD.

The chain has TRBV28 and TRBJ2-1; perhaps TRBD2 as D (5 bases). The length of the CDR3 is 15 residues. Germline CDR1 is MDHEN and CDR2 is SYDVKM. V gave up 4 bases and J gave up 4 bases, with 14 bases separating them. Here the CDR3 DNA reads TGTGCCAGCAGTTACGCCCCATGGAGGTACAATGAGCAGTTCTTC. It encodes CASSYAPWRYNEQFF.

This sequence joins TRBV7-3 and TRBJ1-2; no clear D gene. The CDR3 consists of 13 residues. Germline V gene data show CDR1 as SGHTA and CDR2 as FQGTGA. Trimming removed 9 bases at V and 4 bases at J, with 15 bases between. The CDR3 DNA is TGTGCCAGTTTTCCGTTGTTTGTCTATGGCTACACCTTC. It encodes CASFPLFVYGYTF.